This passage covers 8 T cell receptor beta chains from one sample sequenced in a study of T cell responses to AZD1222 COVID-19 vaccine. Sequencing used immunoSEQ multiplex PCR; TCRdb keeps in-frame clones, though not all of them. Here the sample spans 120,000 or so clones, 84% being singletons. The sequencing here drew on peripheral blood, taken 28 days after the second AZD1222 dose. Receptor source: an adult who received the AZD1222 COVID-19 vaccine.

This clone was found once. The rearrangement links TRBV7-2 to TRBJ2-1; 12 bases fit TRBD2. J was trimmed by 5 bases and V by 0 bases; bases with no gene match: 8. The CDR3 covers 18 residues. Germline-derived CDR1 and CDR2 are SGHTA and FQGNSA. The CDR3 DNA reads as TGTGCCAGCAGCTTAGCGGCTAGCGGGGGGGCTAACCACAATGAGCAGTTCTTC. This codes for CASSLAASGGANHNEQFF.

This chain links TRBV5-1 with TRBJ2-3; the match to TRBD1 covers 10 bases. Germline-derived CDR1 and CDR2 are SGHRS and YFSETQ. With V trimmed by 0 bases and J by 3 bases, 4 bases remained unmatched. The CDR3 covers 16 residues. DNA of the CDR3: TGCGCCAGCAGCTTGGGAAGGGACAGGGGAACAGATACGCAGTATTTT. Protein product: CASSLGRDRGTDTQYF.

This clone was found once. V and J are TRBV9 and TRBJ1-2; 9 bases match TRBD1. V was pared by 3 bases and J by 4 bases, with 13 bases of the junction left unmatched. The CDR3 covers 17 residues. Germline V gene sequence: CDR1 SGDLS, CDR2 YYNGEE. The CDR3 sequence: CASSGSGTGYKGYGYTF. For the CDR3, the DNA is TGTGCCAGCAGCGGTTCCGGGACAGGGTATAAGGGCTATGGCTACACCTTC.

This clone has only one observation. The chain is built from TRBV4-3 and TRBJ1-2; 9 bases match TRBD1. CDR3 size: 16 residues. The V gene end was trimmed by 0 bases and the J gene end by 2 bases; junction bases not matched to a gene: 4. Germline CDR1 reads LGHNA; CDR2 reads YSLEER. DNA of the CDR3: TGCGCCAGCAGCCAAGATGAAGACAGGGGGAACTATGGCTACACCTTC. Translated, it gives CASSQDEDRGNYGYTF.

V is TRBV18 and J is TRBJ1-1; TRBD1 matches at 12 bases. J gave up 6 bases and V 4 bases, and 6 bases lay outside the gene matches. The germline V gene has CDR1 KGHSH and CDR2 LQKENI. The CDR3 contains 15 residues. This CDR3 is CASSLSRDRGPEAFF. As DNA, the CDR3 is TGTGCCAGCTCACTTTCTAGGGACAGGGGGCCTGAAGCTTTCTTT. Complete variable domain (other parts from reference TRBV18 and TRBJ1-1): NAGVMQNPRHLVRRRGQEARLRCSPMKGHSHVYWYRQLPEEGLKFMVYLQKENIIDESGMPKERFSAEFPKEGPSILRIQQVVRGDSAAYFCASSLSRDRGPEAFFGQGTRLTVV.

The chain links TRBV19 to TRBJ1-5, with TRBD1 matching 7 bases. In germline, CDR1 is LNHDA, CDR2 SQIVND (reference sequence). The ends lost 3 bases at V and 3 bases at J; junction bases unmatched: 5. The CDR3 is made up of 15 amino acids. Here the CDR3 DNA reads TGTGCCAGTAGTATGGGACAGAAGTTCAATCAGCCCCAGCATTTT. Residues: CASSMGQKFNQPQHF.

V gene TRBV14 combines with J gene TRBJ1-1; 10 nucleotides match TRBD1. There are 16 residues in the CDR3. With V trimmed by 4 bases and J by 5 bases, 10 bases remained unmatched. CDR1 and CDR2 (germline): SGHDN, FVKESK. The CDR3 sequence is CASSRGTGVGRTEAFF. The CDR3, as DNA: TGTGCCAGCAGCCGCGGGACAGGGGTTGGTCGGACTGAAGCTTTCTTT.

The chain couples TRBV30 to TRBJ1-5; D is possibly TRBD1 (5 bases). The V end lost 1 base, the J end lost 4 bases, and 8 bases lay between the germline ends. The CDR3 extends over 13 amino acids. Germline loops: CDR1 GTSNPN, CDR2 SVGIG (reference sequence). Here the CDR3 reads CAWSEGLNQPQHF. The DNA of the CDR3 is TGTGCCTGGAGTGAGGGGTTAAATCAGCCCCAGCATTTT.